The T cell receptor beta chain described here comes from a study of Graves' ophthalmopathy and Graves' hyperthyroidism. Study outcomes and limitations: Both an approximately 70% sensitivity and an approximately 72% specificity characterized the model's predictions of ophthalmopathy progression.

Amplification of the TCR beta CDR3 regions used RNA transcripts (as template). Second-round multiplex PCR came after first-round RT-PCR with HTBI primers. TCRdb re-called the multiplex PCR reads through MiXCR, storing one row per CDR3 protein. Among roughly 300,000 distinct CDR3 sequences listed, under 20% were seen once. V was trimmed by 7 bases and J by 5 bases, leaving 11 bases between them. The CDR3 contains 12 residues. Germline CDR1 MDHEN, CDR2 SYDVKM. Sampling over 7.5 ml of fresh peripheral blood provided the PBMCs. At least ten counts were recorded for this clonotype. Its antigen is not known. The sample taken for sequencing was peripheral blood. This chain joins TRBV28 and TRBJ1-1; weak D call: TRBD1 (6 bases). This clonotype originated in an adult man with Graves' ophthalmopathy. The CDR3 here is CASKAGETEAFF. DNA of the CDR3: TGTGCCAGCAAAGCAGGGGAGACTGAAGCTTTCTTT. Full variable domain (missing parts from reference TRBV28 and TRBJ1-1): DVKVTQSSRYLVKRTGEKVFLECVQDMDHENMFWYRQDPGLGLRLIYFSYDVKMKEKGDIPEGYSVSREKKERFSLILESASTNQTSMYLCASKAGETEAFFGQGTRLTVV.